The 26 T cell receptor beta chains presented below share a single source sample, sequenced in a study of cytomegalovirus exposure and HLA in healthy donors. The study ran its PCR with 60 Vbeta and 13 Jbeta primers. Repertoires were generated with immunoSEQ multiplex PCR, while TCRdb's copy carries only in-frame clones and drops some. This sample carries some 190,000 clones, roughly 77% of them seen once, and the ten largest clones take about 2.5%. The sequenced sample was PBMCs. These receptors came from a woman in her twenties or thirties in good health and CMV-seropositive.

The chain links TRBV5-1 to TRBJ2-1; 8 bases are a match to TRBD2. The CDR3 has 17 residues. The germline V gene has CDR1 SGHRS and CDR2 YFSETQ. Trimming at V came to 4 bases and at J to 10 bases, leaving 19 bases not matched to a gene. The CDR3 protein is CASSQLLSGATGGEQFF. The CDR3 bases are TGCGCCAGCAGCCAACTTCTTAGCGGGGCTACGGGGGGGGAGCAGTTCTTC.

In DNA, the CDR3 is TGTGCCTGTCTTGCGAGCACACCGGGGACCCAGTACTTC. Its translation: CACLASTPGTQYF. V gene TRBV28 combines with J gene TRBJ2-5; D is undetermined. Germline CDR1 and CDR2: MDHEN and SYDVKM. V lost 11 bases and J 7 bases, leaving 20 bases between the germline ends. The CDR3 runs 13 residues.

This sequence joins TRBV29-1 and TRBJ1-4; TRBD1 might be the D (5 bases). Per the germline V gene, CDR1 is SQVTM and CDR2 is ANQGSEA. CDR3 length: 17 residues. The ends were cut back, 2 bases at V and 1 base at J, with 17 bases in the middle. CDR3 coding DNA: TGCAGCGTTGAAATAGGAGGGTGGGGGGAAACTAATGAAAAACTGTTTTTT. It codes for CSVEIGGWGETNEKLFF.

The chain couples TRBV7-2 to TRBJ2-7; the match to TRBD2 covers 14 bases. After removal of 4 bases from V and 3 bases from J, the junction contained 2 bases not matched to a gene. CDR1 and CDR2 from the germline V gene are SGHTA and FQGNSA. CDR3 length: 15 residues. Here the CDR3 DNA reads TGTGCCAGCAGCTACGGGACTAGCGGGGGCTACGAGCAGTACTTC. It is translated as CASSYGTSGGYEQYF.

This clone was observed once. The chain employs TRBV4-2 and TRBJ2-2, with 12 bases matching TRBD2. Germline CDR1 is LGHNA and CDR2 is YNFKEQ. V was pared by 1 base and J by 6 bases, with 9 bases of the junction left unmatched. The CDR3 sequence is 18 residues long. The CDR3 DNA reads as TGTGCCAGCAGCCAAGGGCCCGGGGCTAGCGGGGGGGCCGGGGAGCTGTTTTTT. It encodes CASSQGPGASGGAGELFF.

This chain connects TRBV18 to TRBJ2-6; D is undetermined. The germline V and J ends were trimmed by 3 bases and 0 bases, with 6 bases remaining between them. From germline, CDR1 is KGHSH and CDR2 LQKENI. The CDR3 loop spans 15 amino acids. The CDR3 DNA reads TGTGCCAGCTCACCGAGCGTCTCTGGGGCCAACGTCCTGACTTTC. Translating it yields CASSPSVSGANVLTF.

This chain joins TRBV4-2 and TRBJ2-3; 10 bases match TRBD2. V shed 3 bases and J 6 bases; nucleotides not matched to a gene: 15. The V gene's germline CDR1 is LGHNA and CDR2 YNFKEQ. CDR3 length: 18 amino acids. CDR3 residues: CASSHPTGVAGGRDTQYF. In DNA, the CDR3 is TGTGCCAGCAGCCACCCCACAGGGGTAGCGGGGGGTAGGGATACGCAGTATTTT.

The V call is TRBV7-2, the J call TRBJ2-7; maybe TRBD2 (5 bases). V was trimmed by 5 bases and J by 2 bases, leaving 13 bases between them. Germline CDR1 and CDR2: SGHTA and FQGNSA. The CDR3 has 14 amino acids. For the CDR3, the DNA is TGTGCCAGCAGCCTTGGCGGGCCAGCCTACGAGCAGTACTTC. Its translation: CASSLGGPAYEQYF.

This chain links TRBV4-1 with TRBJ2-7; a weak D match, TRBD2 (5 bases). The CDR3 has 16 residues. Trimming left V 0 bases short and J 1 base short, with 13 bases between. Germline V gene sequence: CDR1 MGHRA, CDR2 YSYEKL. The CDR3 region is CASSQDVEEPSYEQYF. The CDR3 DNA reads TGCGCCAGCAGCCAAGATGTGGAGGAACCTTCCTACGAGCAGTACTTC.

The rearrangement uses TRBV10-2 and TRBJ1-4, with 9 bases aligning to TRBD1. Germline CDR1 is WSHSY and CDR2 is SAAADI. The CDR3 contains 15 residues. V gave up 1 base and J gave up 5 bases; unmatched junction bases: 2. CDR3 residues: CASSEWTGANEKLFF. CDR3 DNA: TGCGCCAGCAGTGAGTGGACAGGGGCAAATGAAAAACTGTTTTTT.

The chain is built from TRBV28 and TRBJ1-2; 8 bases match TRBD1. CDR3 length: 14 amino acids. From germline, CDR1 is MDHEN and CDR2 SYDVKM. The V segment lost 5 bases and the J segment 4 bases; nucleotides outside the gene matches: 6. The CDR3 coding sequence is TGTGCCAGCAGTCCGGGACAGGCCTCCTATGGCTACACCTTC. It is translated as CASSPGQASYGYTF.

The chain has TRBV7-2 and TRBJ1-5; 7 bases are shared with TRBD1. Trimming removed 6 bases from V and 2 bases from J; junction bases left unmatched: 1. Germline V gene sequence: CDR1 SGHTA, CDR2 FQGNSA. There are 13 residues in the CDR3. The chain's CDR3 is CASSDRGNQPQHF. DNA for the CDR3: TGTGCCAGCAGTGACAGGGGCAATCAGCCCCAGCATTTT.

V and J are TRBV10-2 and TRBJ1-2, with TRBD1 identical over 11 bases. The CDR3 is 13 residues long. J gave up 5 bases and V 6 bases, and 2 bases lay outside the gene matches. Germline-derived CDR1 and CDR2 are WSHSY and SAAADI. The CDR3 nucleotides read TGCGCCAGCAGGGGACAGGGGGTGTATGGCTACACCTTC. It yields the protein CASRGQGVYGYTF.

The chain links TRBV9 to TRBJ1-4; possibly TRBD1 for D (6 bases). Germline V gene lookup returns CDR1 SGDLS and CDR2 YYNGEE. The CDR3 has 14 amino acids. Trimming pared 3 bases from V and 4 bases from J, leaving 10 bases between. This chain's CDR3 is CASSEDSYNEKLFF. Written as DNA, the CDR3 is TGTGCCAGCAGCGAGGACAGTTATAATGAAAAACTGTTTTTT. The whole variable domain, filled in from reference TRBV9 and TRBJ1-4, reads DSGVTQTPKHLITATGQRVTLRCSPRSGDLSVYWYQQSLDQGLQFLIQYYNGEERAKGNILERFSAQQFPDLHSELNLSSLELGDSALYFCASSEDSYNEKLFFGSGTQLSVL.

The CDR3 coding sequence is TGTGCCAGCAGCCCAACGACATTTACAGGGAGTAATGAGCAGTTCTTC. Amino acid sequence: CASSPTTFTGSNEQFF. V gene TRBV9 combines with J gene TRBJ2-1; perhaps TRBD1 as D (6 bases). Trimming took off 4 bases at V and 7 bases at J, with 21 bases between the two ends. CDR1 is SGDLS, CDR2 YYNGEE, per germline. This CDR3 contains 16 residues.

The J gene is TRBJ2-3, the V gene TRBV28, with 10 bases lining up with TRBD2. CDR3 length equals 12 residues. From germline, CDR1 is MDHEN and CDR2 SYDVKM. The J segment lost 10 bases and the V segment lost 6 bases, leaving 4 bases of the junction unmatched. The CDR3 DNA sequence: TGTGCCAGCAGACTTAGCGGGGGGTCGCAGTATTTT. Translating gives CASRLSGGSQYF.

This chain connects TRBV4-2 to TRBJ2-1, with D possibly TRBD1 on 5 matching bases. Germline V lookup: CDR1 LGHNA, CDR2 YNFKEQ. The V gene lost 0 bases and the J gene lost 3 bases, with 12 bases spanning the gap. The CDR3 loop spans 16 amino acids. The CDR3 loop is CASSQDPGSDYNEQFF. The CDR3 DNA reads TGTGCCAGCAGCCAAGATCCAGGGTCCGACTACAATGAGCAGTTCTTC.

The chain uses TRBV28 and TRBJ1-6; D gene uncertain. The CDR3 totals 16 residues. In germline, CDR1 is MDHEN, CDR2 SYDVKM. Trimming pared 3 bases from V and 0 bases from J, leaving 9 bases between. CDR3 residues: CASSFGINSYNSPLHF. The CDR3 DNA reads as TGTGCCAGCAGTTTTGGCATTAACTCCTATAATTCACCCCTCCACTTT.

The chain links TRBV12-5 to TRBJ2-1; 12 positions match TRBD2. Germline V gives CDR1 LGHNT, CDR2 FRNRAP. J gave up 6 bases and V 2 bases, and 8 bases lay outside the gene matches. The CDR3 is made up of 17 amino acids. CDR3 sequence: CASGLPSTSGGSNEQFF. CDR3 coding DNA: TGTGCTAGTGGTTTGCCCTCGACTAGCGGGGGTTCCAATGAGCAGTTCTTC.

This chain connects TRBV4-1 to TRBJ2-1, with D possibly being TRBD2 (5 bases). This CDR3 has 16 residues. The V gene lost 2 bases and the J gene lost 5 bases, with 16 bases spanning the gap. From germline, CDR1 is MGHRA and CDR2 YSYEKL. The CDR3 region is CASSQPTRSGNNEQFF. CDR3 sequence (DNA): TGCGCCAGCAGCCAACCGACGAGGTCGGGAAACAATGAGCAGTTCTTC.

The chain combines TRBV11-2 with TRBJ2-1; 8 positions match TRBD1. This CDR3 spans 13 amino acids. Trimming took 11 bases from V and 4 from J; bases not matched to a gene: 7. The V gene's germline CDR1 is SGHAT and CDR2 FQNNGV. CDR3 sequence (DNA): TGTGCCTGCCTGGGGGACAGGTACAATGAGCAGTTCTTC. It encodes CACLGDRYNEQFF.

The V and J genes are TRBV9 and TRBJ1-2; maybe TRBD1 (5 bases). Germline V gene lookup returns CDR1 SGDLS and CDR2 YYNGEE. This CDR3 spans 18 amino acids. Trimming pared 0 bases from V and 1 base from J, leaving 19 bases between. CDR3 region: CASSVAPGGGESNYGYTF. The CDR3 nucleotides are TGTGCCAGCAGCGTAGCGCCCGGCGGGGGAGAAAGTAACTATGGCTACACCTTC.

V is TRBV19 and J is TRBJ1-5; D is ambiguous. Trimming pared 4 bases from V and 0 bases from J, leaving 7 bases between. CDR1 and CDR2 from the germline V gene are LNHDA and SQIVND (reference sequence). The CDR3 consists of 14 residues. CDR3 amino acids: CASSKRDSNQPQHF. The CDR3 bases are TGTGCCAGTAGTAAACGGGATAGCAATCAGCCCCAGCATTTT.

The chain recombines TRBV7-9 with TRBJ2-1; TRBD2 agrees at 9 bases. Germline V gene lookup returns CDR1 SEHNR and CDR2 FQNEAQ (reference sequence). The CDR3 loop spans 15 amino acids. Trimming removed 3 bases from V and 4 bases from J; junction bases left unmatched: 4. Written as DNA, the CDR3 is TGTGCCAGCAGCTTTACTAGCGGGCCTTACAATGAGCAGTTCTTC. Residues: CASSFTSGPYNEQFF. Combining the CDR3 with reference TRBV7-9 and TRBJ2-1 gives the whole variable domain DTGVSQNPRHKITKRGQNVTFRCDPISEHNRLYWYRQTLGQGPEFLTYFQNEAQLEKSRLLSDRFSAERPKGSFSTLEIQRTEQGDSAMYLCASSFTSGPYNEQFFGPGTRLTVL.

The CDR3 protein is CASSLDAGGLYEQYF. The CDR3 nucleotides are TGTGCCAGCAGCTTGGATGCGGGGGGGCTCTACGAGCAGTACTTC. The chain couples TRBV5-4 to TRBJ2-7, with TRBD2 identical over 9 bases. Losses at the gene ends were 0 bases for V and 3 bases for J; bases not matched to a gene: 4. Germline V lookup: CDR1 SGHNT, CDR2 YYREEE (reference sequence). The CDR3 is 15 amino acids.

V and J are TRBV7-9 and TRBJ1-5; D gene ambiguous. Trimming took off 1 base at V and 5 bases at J, with 3 bases between the two ends. The CDR3 has 12 amino acids. CDR1 is SEHNR, CDR2 FQNEAQ, per germline (reference sequence). CDR3: CASSLGDQPQHF. For the CDR3, the DNA is TGTGCCAGCAGCTTAGGAGATCAGCCCCAGCATTTT.